A selection of T cell receptor beta chains follows, all from one sample in a study of T cells after yellow fever vaccination. TCRdb used MiXCR to reprocess the 5' RACE reads, holding one entry per CDR3 protein. The sample includes 200,000 to 300,000 distinct CDR3 sequences, roughly 13% seen only once; the top ten take less than 0.55%. The sequences come from CD4+ T cells sorted from PBMCs, collected 45 days after the yellow fever booster vaccination. These receptors all stem from a man younger than 45 who received the YFV17D yellow fever vaccine. The CDR3 runs from the conserved cysteine through the conserved F or W. D genes are given only for firm matches. Size values are once, few and many counts, or a class for expanded clones, and some rows have none.

V gene	D gene	J gene	clone size	CDR3 DNA	CDR3 protein
TRBV7-2	-	TRBJ2-1	few	TGTGCCAGCAGCTTAGTCCACAGCTCCTACAATGAGCAGTTCTTC	CASSLVHSSYNEQFF
TRBV7-2	TRBD1	TRBJ2-1	few	TGTGCCAGCAGAGCCGGGACAGGGAACAATGAGCAGTTCTTC	CASRAGTGNNEQFF
TRBV24-1	TRBD1	TRBJ2-1	-	TGTGCCACCAGTGATTGGGGGACAGGGGCATCAAGCTCCTACAATGAGCAGTTCTTC	CATSDWGTGASSSYNEQFF
TRBV20-1	-	TRBJ2-1	few	TGCAGTGCTAGAGGCCACTCCAATGAGCAGTTCTTC	CSARGHSNEQFF
TRBV5-1	TRBD1	TRBJ1-5	-	TGCGCCAGCAGCCCGGCAGGGGGGGATCAGCCCCAGCATTTT	CASSPAGGDQPQHF
TRBV7-6	-	TRBJ2-7	-	TGTGCCAGCAGCTTACGGAAGGGGGGCTCCTACGAGCAGTACTTC	CASSLRKGGSYEQYF
TRBV6-2/TRBV6-3	-	TRBJ1-5	few	TGTGCCAGCACAGGACAGATCAATCAGCCCCAGCATTTT	CASTGQINQPQHF
TRBV20-1	-	TRBJ2-5	many	TGCAGTGCTAGAGATCGAGAGCAAGAGACCCAGTACTTC	CSARDREQETQYF
TRBV5-1	TRBD2	TRBJ2-5	-	TGCGCCAGCAGCTTGGGCGGACTAGCGGGGGATCAAGAGACCCAGTACTTC	CASSLGGLAGDQETQYF
TRBV28	TRBD2	TRBJ2-2	-	TGTGCCAGTACTAGCGGGAGCTCCCCCGGGGAGCTGTTTTTT	CASTSGSSPGELFF
TRBV11-2	TRBD1	TRBJ2-4	few	TGTGCCAGCGGACAGGGGGCTGGTAACATTCAGTACTTC	CASGQGAGNIQYF
TRBV6-5	TRBD2	TRBJ2-7	few	TGTGCCAGCAGTTACTCGATAGCGGGCCCCTACGAGCAGTACTTC	CASSYSIAGPYEQYF
TRBV10-3	-	TRBJ1-5	few	TGTGCCATCAGTGTGTACCCTCCGATGATGGCCAACCCATCGCCCCAGCATTTT	CAISVYPPMMANPSPQHF
TRBV20-1	TRBD1	TRBJ2-7	-	TGCAGTGCTAGTCGCCCGGGACAGAGCTCCTACGAGCAGTACTTC	CSASRPGQSSYEQYF
TRBV20-1	-	TRBJ2-7	few	TGCAGTGCTAGATCCGGAACGCCGATCTACTTC	CSARSGTPIYF
TRBV7-2	-	TRBJ2-1	few	TGTGCCAGCAGCTTAGCAGGGACAGAGCAGTTCTTC	CASSLAGTEQFF
TRBV5-1	TRBD2	TRBJ2-1	-	TGCGCCAGCAGCTTAGGGCCAGGACTAGATGATGAGCAGTTCTTC	CASSLGPGLDDEQFF
TRBV10-3	-	TRBJ2-7	-	TGTGCCATCAGCCCCAGGGGCCCAGCCTACGAGCAGTACTTC	CAISPRGPAYEQYF
TRBV10-3	TRBD2	TRBJ2-5	-	TGTGCTACTATGGGGCGGGAGGGAGGAGCAGAGACCCAGTACTTC	CATMGREGGAETQYF
TRBV25-1	TRBD2	TRBJ2-5	-	TGTGCCAGCAAACCAGGAGCGGGAGAGAAGACCCAGTACTTC	CASKPGAGEKTQYF
TRBV28	-	TRBJ1-5	-	TGTGCCAGCAGTTTCACCTCCCGACATCAGCCCCAGCATTTT	CASSFTSRHQPQHF
TRBV7-2	-	TRBJ2-7	-	TGTGCCAGCAGCTTACGGGACTTAAGGAACACCTACGAGCAGTACTTC	CASSLRDLRNTYEQYF
TRBV12-3/TRBV12-4	TRBD2	TRBJ2-1	few	TGTGCCAGCAGCCCGGGACTAGCGGGAGGGGTGGTTCGCGATGAGCAGTTCTTC	CASSPGLAGGVVRDEQFF
TRBV24-1	TRBD2	TRBJ2-3	-	TGTGCCACCAGTGATAGCGGGGAAGCCACAGATACGCAGTATTTT	CATSDSGEATDTQYF
TRBV19	TRBD1	TRBJ2-2	-	TGTGCCAGTAGTAGGGACAGAGACACCGGGGAGCTGTTTTTT	CASSRDRDTGELFF
TRBV5-1	-	TRBJ2-7	many	TGCGCCAGCAGCCTTTACGGACTTGCCCGCGAGCAGTACTTC	CASSLYGLAREQYF
TRBV7-6	TRBD1	TRBJ2-5	few	TGTGCCAGCAGCCCAGGACAGGGGCAGACCCAGTACTTC	CASSPGQGQTQYF
TRBV5-1	-	TRBJ1-2	few	TGCGCCAGCAGCTTTGGGGTCCAGAACTATGGCTACACCTTC	CASSFGVQNYGYTF
TRBV7-9	-	TRBJ2-2	-	TGTGCCAGCAGCGCAAACACCGGGGAGCTGTTTTTT	CASSANTGELFF
TRBV6-2/TRBV6-3	-	TRBJ2-1	few	TGTGCCAGCAGCCTCACGCGGATTGAGCAGTTCTTC	CASSLTRIEQFF
TRBV12-3/TRBV12-4	TRBD2	TRBJ2-3	-	TGTGCCAGCACCCTAAGTGTAGCGGGAGGGGCAGATACGCAGTATTTT	CASTLSVAGGADTQYF
TRBV24-1	-	TRBJ2-3	-	TGTGCCACCACCGAAAGCGGGCAGGGCACAGATACGCAGTATTTT	CATTESGQGTDTQYF